This T cell receptor beta chain was documented in a study of spatial heterogeneity in lung cancer. About the study: Matched bulk RNA-seq yielded a T cell transcriptional module score. Counts of TCR transcripts in tumor regions correlated strongly with that score. Notes on the study in general: Counts of expanded intratumoral alpha and beta TCRs tracked tumor mutation counts.

CDR3 size: 15 residues. CDR1 is SNHLY and CDR2 is FYNNEI in the germline V gene. V was clipped by 3 bases and J by 3 bases, with 11 bases between them. The time point is: sample taken at primary tumor resection. Samples were obtained from 65 to 80 donors, all untreated early-stage non-small cell lung cancer patients. TCRs were sequenced from unsorted whole RNA of tumor, nontumor lung or PBMC. Individual TCR cDNA molecules each bore their own unique molecular identifier. TCRdb reanalysed the 5' RACE reads using MiXCR and keeps one entry per CDR3 protein. The sample includes 1,500 or so distinct CDR3 sequences, roughly 13% of them seen just once. Of note for this clonotype: Its antigen remains unknown.

The chain recombines TRBV2 with TRBJ2-2, with D unresolved. The sequence was collected from a female donor with early-stage non-small cell lung cancer. Sequenced here: lung tumor tissue, sampled at surgery. DNA for the CDR3: TGTGCCAGCAGTGATCCCGGCGTGTACACCGGGGAGCTGTTTTTT. Translated: CASSDPGVYTGELFF.